This T cell receptor beta chain comes out of a study of graft-versus-host responses after intestinal transplantation. The study's findings and limits: Among circulating GvH clones, peak levels were associated with early post-transplant declines in HvG clones.

V was pared by 2 bases and J by 3 bases, with 17 bases between. The CDR3 runs 17 residues. From germline, CDR1 is LGHNT and CDR2 FRNRAP. Profiling relied on immunoSEQ multiplex PCR, and the TCRdb table lists in-frame clones only, not all of them. The sample holds some 90,000 clones, 85% to 95% seen once. In the case of this clone: Its cognate antigen is unknown.

The clonotype comes from a human donor who received an intestinal transplant. This chain joins TRBV12-5 and TRBJ1-5, with a weak D call TRBD1 (6 bases). The source was unstimulated CD8+ T cells sorted from spleen or lymph node cells, collected before intestinal transplant. Here the CDR3 DNA reads TGTGCTAGTGGTTTGTCCCCACCGGGGACACCCAATCAGCCCCAGCATTTT. Translated: CASGLSPPGTPNQPQHF. Combining the CDR3 with reference TRBV12-5 and TRBJ1-5 gives the whole variable domain DARVTQTPRHKVTEMGQEVTMRCQPILGHNTVFWYRQTMMQGLELLAYFRNRAPLDDSGMPKDRFSAEMPDATLATLKIQPSEPRDSAVYFCASGLSPPGTPNQPQHFGDGTRLSIL.